This T cell receptor beta chain was identified during a study of blood T cell repertoires in COVID-19. For the study at large: Acute-phase and convalescent COVID-19 samples originated in the United States, Italy and Spain.

Trimming stripped 4 bases from V and 0 bases from J, with 6 bases between. CDR3 size: 13 residues. In the original analysis: From reference gene primer amplification, estimates of nucleated cell counts were derived. Only in-frame clones appear in the TCRdb table, and some are missing; sequencing was by immunoSEQ multiplex PCR. The V and J calls and clone size are taken from that table; D and trimming were inferred from the DNA. Among roughly 100,000 clones listed, 84% were seen once. This receptor was obtained from a human donor in a cohort sampled during active COVID-19. V gene TRBV12-3 or TRBV12-4 combines with J gene TRBJ1-1; D gene ambiguous. Sequences were obtained from peripheral blood. CDR3 sequence (DNA): TGTGCCAGCAGTTCCCAATTGAACACTGAAGCTTTCTTT. Residues: CASSSQLNTEAFF.